Presented here are 29 T cell receptor beta chains from one specimen sequenced in a study of blood T cell repertoires in COVID-19. Profiling relied on immunoSEQ multiplex PCR, and the TCRdb table lists in-frame clones only, not all of them. The sample shows 200,000 or so clones, approximately 84% of them seen only once. The sequenced sample consisted of peripheral blood. The origin of the receptors is a human donor with acute or convalescent COVID-19. The donor label of this sample is uncertain.

The V and J genes are TRBV28 and TRBJ2-2; 7 bases align to TRBD2. Germline-derived CDR1 and CDR2 are MDHEN and SYDVKM. The V segment lost 3 bases and the J segment 7 bases; nucleotides outside the gene matches: 11. The length of the CDR3 is 16 residues. The CDR3 reads CASSLGPGRTGGELFF. Written as DNA, the CDR3 is TGTGCCAGCAGTTTGGGGCCCGGGAGGACCGGCGGGGAGCTGTTTTTT.

In DNA form, the CDR3 reads TGTGCCAGCAGCCCCCGGGGACTAGCGGGAGAAGGAGAGCAGTTCTTC. Encoded protein: CASSPRGLAGEGEQFF. The chain uses TRBV7-9 and TRBJ2-1; 14 nucleotides match TRBD2. Unmatched junction bases numbered 10, after V lost 5 bases and J lost 10 bases. Germline-derived CDR1 and CDR2 are SEHNR and FQNEAQ (reference sequence). CDR3 length: 16 residues. Based on the CDR3 plus reference TRBV7-9 and TRBJ2-1, the full variable domain is DTGVSQNPRHKITKRGQNVTFRCDPISEHNRLYWYRQTLGQGPEFLTYFQNEAQLEKSRLLSDRFSAERPKGSFSTLEIQRTEQGDSAMYLCASSPRGLAGEGEQFFGPGTRLTVL.

This clone was counted between two and nine times. The gene calls are TRBV2 and TRBJ1-1, with D possibly being TRBD1 (5 bases). V was shortened by 4 bases and J by 1 base, with 28 bases between the two germline ends. The CDR3 loop spans 20 amino acids. The germline V gene encodes CDR1 SNHLY and CDR2 FYNNEI. CDR3 in DNA: TGTGCCAGCAGTGGATATAGGGGCCGACAATTGGATATGTGGAACACTGAAGCTTTCTTT. Its translation is CASSGYRGRQLDMWNTEAFF.

The chain links TRBV18 to TRBJ1-4; D is unclear. V lost 3 bases, J lost 7 bases, and 9 bases lay in between. CDR1 and CDR2 from the germline V gene are KGHSH and LQKENI. CDR3 length: 13 amino acids. The chain's CDR3 is CASSPVEGEKLFF. DNA for the CDR3: TGTGCCAGCTCACCGGTAGAGGGTGAAAAACTGTTTTTT.

This clone has only one observation. For the CDR3, the DNA is TGTGCCAGCAGCCGGGTTGGTGCGGGGCCGACAGAGACCCAGTACTTC. Translating gives CASSRVGAGPTETQYF. The J gene is TRBJ2-5, the V gene TRBV7-8, with a tentative D call TRBD2 (6 bases). The ends were cut back, 5 bases at V and 4 bases at J, with 20 bases in the middle. CDR1 and CDR2 from the germline V gene are SGHVS and FQNEAQ. The CDR3 is 16 residues long.

The chain joins TRBV27 to TRBJ2-3, with 12 bases aligning to TRBD2. V dropped 6 bases and J dropped 3; count of bases not matched to a gene: 4. The germline V gene encodes CDR1 MNHEY and CDR2 SMNVEV (reference sequence). CDR3 size: 15 residues. The chain's CDR3 is CASSRLAGVTDTQYF. The CDR3 DNA reads as TGTGCCAGCAGCCGACTAGCGGGAGTAACAGATACGCAGTATTTT.

This rearrangement joins TRBV18 to TRBJ2-1, with 10 positions matching TRBD2. The junction had 11 bases not matched to a gene; V was cut back by 4 bases and J by 2 bases. Germline CDR1 is KGHSH and CDR2 is LQKENI. The CDR3 contains 18 residues. CDR3 in DNA: TGTGCCAGCTCACTGTCCGTACCTAGCGGGAGTACCTACAATGAGCAGTTCTTC. Translating gives CASSLSVPSGSTYNEQFF.

This clone turned up a few times. The sample carries other DNA sequences with the same CDR3. V and J are TRBV30 and TRBJ1-3; D is unclear. Between the trimmed V and J ends, which lost 0 bases and 0 bases, there was a span of 6 bases. The CDR3 totals 14 residues. Germline-derived CDR1 and CDR2 are GTSNPN and SVGIG (reference sequence). The CDR3 DNA reads TGTGCCTGGAGTGTTTCCAGCTCTGGAAACACCATATATTTT. Encoded protein: CAWSVSSSGNTIYF. Full variable domain (rest looked up from reference TRBV30 and TRBJ1-3): SQTIHQWPATLVQPVGSPLSLECTVEGTSNPNLYWYRQAAGRGLQLLFYSVGIGQISSEVPQNLSASRPQDRQFILSSKKLLLSDSGFYLCAWSVSSSGNTIYFGEGSWLTVV.

The chain links TRBV30 to TRBJ2-1; D perhaps matches TRBD2 (6 bases). Per the germline V gene, CDR1 is GTSNPN and CDR2 is SVGIG (reference sequence). This CDR3 comprises 17 residues. Trimming stripped 0 bases from V and 6 bases from J, with 21 bases between. CDR3 residues: CAWSVRAGSYNLNEQFF. The DNA for the CDR3 is TGTGCCTGGAGTGTAAGGGCGGGATCCTACAACCTCAATGAGCAGTTCTTC.

V usage is TRBV11-2 and J usage is TRBJ1-1; tentatively, D is TRBD1 (6 bases). Germline CDR1 SGHAT, CDR2 FQNNGV. V dropped 5 bases and J dropped 5 bases, with 21 bases sitting between them. This CDR3 has 16 residues. The chain's CDR3 is CASSPSRARGETEAFF. CDR3 bases: TGTGCCAGCAGCCCATCCCGGGCCAGGGGCGAGACTGAAGCTTTCTTT.

The chain couples TRBV2 to TRBJ2-5; TRBD1 is a possible D gene (6 bases). The CDR3 length is 15 residues. V was clipped by 6 bases and J by 1 base, with 15 bases between them. Germline loops: CDR1 SNHLY, CDR2 FYNNEI. The CDR3 loop reads CASRDRTEIQETQYF. The CDR3 region has the DNA TGTGCCAGCAGGGATCGGACAGAGATCCAAGAGACCCAGTACTTC.

The rearrangement uses TRBV29-1 and TRBJ1-2, with 9 bases identical to TRBD1. Trimming at V came to 4 bases and at J to 8 bases, leaving 5 bases not matched to a gene. The CDR3 sequence is 12 residues long. Germline V CDR1 and CDR2: SQVTM, ANQGSEA. The DNA for the CDR3 is TGCAGCGTTGGACAGGGGGGGACGGGCTACACCTTC. This gives the protein CSVGQGGTGYTF.

V gene TRBV6-5 combines with J gene TRBJ2-7; 10 positions match TRBD2. Per the germline V gene, CDR1 is MNHEY and CDR2 is SVGAGI. With 4 bases clipped from V and 2 bases from J, the junction kept 2 bases outside the gene matches. CDR3 length equals 14 residues. CDR3 bases: TGTGCCAGCAGTTGGACTAGCGGAACCTACGAGCAGTACTTC. Translating gives CASSWTSGTYEQYF.

This sequence joins TRBV10-3 and TRBJ1-4; 9 bases map to TRBD1. CDR1 is ENHRY, CDR2 SYGVKD, per germline. The CDR3 spans 15 residues. V shed 2 bases and J 8 bases; nucleotides not matched to a gene: 6. CDR3 bases: TGTGCCATCAGTGAGGGGGGACAGGGTGGAGAAAAACTGTTTTTT. Translation: CAISEGGQGGEKLFF.

The J gene is TRBJ1-5, the V gene TRBV19, with 10 bases matching TRBD1. Germline trimming cut 3 bases from V and 2 bases from J; bases unmatched to any gene: 1. The V gene's germline CDR1 is LNHDA and CDR2 SQIVND (reference sequence). The CDR3 totals 15 residues. The CDR3 DNA sequence: TGTGCCAGTAGTATTGGGACAGGGGGCAATCAGCCCCAGCATTTT. It translates to CASSIGTGGNQPQHF. Full variable domain (outside the CDR3, taken from reference TRBV19 and TRBJ1-5): DGGITQSPKYLFRKEGQNVTLSCEQNLNHDAMYWYRQDPGQGLRLIYYSQIVNDFQKGDIAEGYSVSREKKESFPLTVTSAQKNPTAFYLCASSIGTGGNQPQHFGDGTRLSIL.

The chain uses TRBV6-5 and TRBJ2-2, with TRBD2 identical over 8 bases. After removal of 2 bases from V and 6 bases from J, the junction contained 5 bases not matched to a gene. Germline CDR1 and CDR2: MNHEY and SVGAGI. The CDR3 has 15 residues. The CDR3 bases are TGTGCCAGCAGTTACGTTTCTAGCGGGTCCGGGGAGCTGTTTTTT. This translates into CASSYVSSGSGELFF.

The chain joins TRBV19 to TRBJ1-5, with 7 bases matching TRBD1. V lost 7 bases and J lost 5; bases outside the gene matches: 11. The CDR3 has 15 amino acids. The germline V gene has CDR1 LNHDA and CDR2 SQIVND (reference sequence). The CDR3 bases are TGTGCCAGTACGACGCAGGGGGTAACGGATCAGCCCCAGCATTTT. Protein sequence: CASTTQGVTDQPQHF.

The chain combines TRBV12-3 or TRBV12-4 with TRBJ2-2; no clear D gene. Trimming took off 5 bases at V and 6 bases at J, with 10 bases between the two ends. This CDR3 has 13 residues. CDR3 bases: TGTGCCAGCAGTCTGACAAGGCCCGGGGAGCTGTTTTTT. Translation gives CASSLTRPGELFF.

This chain uses TRBV14 with TRBJ1-6; D is possibly TRBD1 (5 bases). Per the germline V gene, CDR1 is SGHDN and CDR2 is FVKESK. Trimming took off 4 bases at V and 8 bases at J, with 18 bases between the two ends. This CDR3 spans 16 amino acids. The CDR3 DNA reads as TGTGCCAGCAGCCCCACCCTGCGGGCGGGGGATTCACCCCTCCACTTT. This sequence encodes CASSPTLRAGDSPLHF.

The chain joins TRBV30 to TRBJ1-5; tentative D call: TRBD1 (6 bases). Deletions cut 3 bases from V and 3 bases from J, with 12 bases between. In germline, CDR1 is GTSNPN, CDR2 SVGIG (reference sequence). This CDR3 comprises 14 residues. CDR3 amino acids: CAWSTGSINQPQHF. For the CDR3, the DNA is TGTGCCTGGAGCACAGGGTCCATCAATCAGCCCCAGCATTTT.

This chain joins TRBV5-1 and TRBJ1-4; the match to TRBD1 covers 9 bases. The V segment lost 4 bases and the J segment 8 bases; nucleotides outside the gene matches: 12. The germline gives CDR1 SGHRS, CDR2 YFSETQ. This CDR3 spans 16 amino acids. CDR3 DNA: TGCGCCAGCAGCCCAGGGGACAGGGCCGTAAGGGAAAAACTGTTTTTT. It specifies CASSPGDRAVREKLFF.

The rearrangement uses TRBV5-4 and TRBJ2-1, with 14 bases aligning to TRBD2. CDR3 length equals 15 residues. Trimming took 3 bases from V and 10 from J; bases not matched to a gene: 6. Germline CDR1 reads SGHNT; CDR2 reads YYREEE (reference sequence). The CDR3 DNA follows: TGTGCCAGCAGCTCGACTAGCGGGAGGGCAGACGAGCAGTTCTTC. Translation: CASSSTSGRADEQFF.

The chain has TRBV5-1 and TRBJ2-1, with D perhaps TRBD1 (5 bases). The CDR3 loop spans 14 amino acids. Trimming stripped 4 bases from V and 1 base from J, with 9 bases between. CDR1 and CDR2 from the germline V gene are SGHRS and YFSETQ. CDR3 protein: CASSAQGSYNEQFF. The CDR3 region has the DNA TGCGCCAGCAGCGCCCAGGGTTCCTACAATGAGCAGTTCTTC.

The chain employs TRBV12-3 or TRBV12-4 and TRBJ1-5, with 7 bases fitting TRBD1. CDR3 size: 13 residues. With V trimmed by 6 bases and J by 2 bases, 1 base remained unmatched. The CDR3 sequence is CASSTGGNQPQHF. The CDR3 DNA reads as TGTGCCAGCAGCACAGGGGGCAATCAGCCCCAGCATTTT.

The genes are TRBV29-1 and TRBJ2-5, with TRBD2 matching 16 bases. Trimming at V came to 6 bases and at J to 5 bases, leaving 3 bases not matched to a gene. There are 14 residues in the CDR3. From germline, CDR1 is SQVTM and CDR2 ANQGSEA. The CDR3 region has the DNA TGCAGCGTGGGACTAGCGGGAGGGCGCGAGACCCAGTACTTC. It encodes CSVGLAGGRETQYF.

V and J are TRBV4-1 and TRBJ2-1, with unresolved D. The CDR3 loop spans 16 amino acids. Germline loops: CDR1 MGHRA, CDR2 YSYEKL. Trimming took 1 base from V and 7 from J, leaving 17 bases between them. The CDR3, as DNA: TGCGCCAGCAGCCAAGTAAACTTGGTGGCGGCTAATGAGCAGTTCTTC. This gives the protein CASSQVNLVAANEQFF.

The chain uses TRBV19 and TRBJ1-4, with 7 nucleotides matching TRBD1. The CDR3 has 15 residues. The V segment lost 8 bases and the J segment 0 bases; nucleotides outside the gene matches: 6. The germline CDR1 and CDR2 sequences are LNHDA and SQIVND (reference sequence). CDR3 region: CASRSGQTTNEKLFF. CDR3 in DNA: TGTGCCAGTCGATCGGGACAGACAACTAATGAAAAACTGTTTTTT.

This clone has only a few counts. V usage is TRBV28 and J usage is TRBJ2-7; unclear D gene. The CDR3 runs to 15 residues. The V end lost 3 bases, the J end lost 3 bases, and 15 bases lay between the germline ends. Germline assignment: CDR1 MDHEN and CDR2 SYDVKM. The CDR3 region has the DNA TGTGCCAGCAGTTTGGGCCCAAACCTCAACTACGAGCAGTACTTC. Translated: CASSLGPNLNYEQYF.

The rearrangement joins TRBV5-1 to TRBJ2-5; 7 bases agree with TRBD1. V lost 3 bases and J lost 4; bases outside the gene matches: 12. This CDR3 has 16 amino acids. Germline assignment: CDR1 SGHRS and CDR2 YFSETQ. CDR3 in DNA: TGCGCCAGCAGCTCCACAGGGGTCCAGGCCCCAGAGACCCAGTACTTC. Protein product: CASSSTGVQAPETQYF. Variable domain in full (rest from reference TRBV5-1 and TRBJ2-5): KAGVTQTPRYLIKTRGQQVTLSCSPISGHRSVSWYQQTPGQGLQFLFEYFSETQRNKGNFPGRFSGRQFSNSRSEMNVSTLELGDSALYLCASSSTGVQAPETQYFGPGTRLLVL.